What follows are 13 T cell receptor beta chains derived from one specimen sequenced in a study of cytomegalovirus exposure and HLA in healthy donors. PCR employed 60 Vbeta and 13 Jbeta primers. Repertoires were generated with immunoSEQ multiplex PCR, while TCRdb's copy carries only in-frame clones and drops some. The listing contains tens of thousands of clones. The sequencing input was PBMCs. The receptor source for this set is a woman aged 55-70 years in good health and CMV-seronegative.

The genes are TRBV5-4 and TRBJ2-6, with D perhaps TRBD2 (6 bases). The CDR3 length is 17 residues. Germline V gene data show CDR1 as SGHNT and CDR2 as YYREEE (reference sequence). The ends were cut back, 5 bases at V and 0 bases at J, with 15 bases in the middle. CDR3 in amino acids: CASRLGGPLSGANVLTF. In DNA, the CDR3 is TGTGCCAGCAGGCTGGGGGGACCCCTCTCTGGGGCCAACGTCCTGACTTTC. Complete variable domain (other parts from reference TRBV5-4 and TRBJ2-6): ETGVTQSPTHLIKTRGQQVTLRCSSQSGHNTVSWYQQALGQGPQFIFQYYREEENGRGNFPPRFSGLQFPNYSSELNVNALELDDSALYLCASRLGGPLSGANVLTFGAGSRLTVL.

The chain carries TRBV29-1 and TRBJ1-2; D is ambiguous. CDR1 and CDR2 (germline): SQVTM, ANQGSEA. The CDR3 is 13 amino acids. V was clipped by 6 bases and J by 0 bases, with 11 bases between them. As DNA, the CDR3 is TGCAGCGTACTGCCCGGGGCTAACTATGGCTACACCTTC. Its translation: CSVLPGANYGYTF. The full variable domain, in which reference TRBV29-1 and TRBJ1-2 provide the parts outside the CDR3, is SAVISQKPSRDICQRGTSLTIQCQVDSQVTMMFWYRQQPGQSLTLIATANQGSEATYESGFVIDKFPISRPNLTFSTLTVSNMSPEDSSIYLCSVLPGANYGYTFGSGTRLTVV.

The gene calls are TRBV6-1 and TRBJ2-5; TRBD1 matches at 9 bases. The CDR3 covers 13 residues. The trim removed 6 bases at V and 5 bases at J, leaving 4 bases unmatched. The germline V gene has CDR1 MNHNS and CDR2 SASEGT. CDR3 region: CASRWTGVETQYF. The DNA of the CDR3 is TGTGCCAGCAGATGGACAGGGGTGGAGACCCAGTACTTC.

The rearrangement uses TRBV7-2 and TRBJ1-1; maybe TRBD1 (6 bases). Germline assignment: CDR1 SGHTA and CDR2 FQGNSA. Trimming pared 5 bases from V and 1 base from J, leaving 11 bases between. The CDR3 has 14 amino acids. DNA for the CDR3: TGTGCCAGCAGCCCACGACAGGCGAACACTGAAGCTTTCTTT. This gives the protein CASSPRQANTEAFF.

V usage is TRBV6-5 and J usage is TRBJ2-7; D perhaps matches TRBD1 (6 bases). Germline values: CDR1 MNHEY, CDR2 SVGAGI. V was pared by 3 bases and J by 5 bases, with 17 bases between. The CDR3 sequence is 15 residues long. The CDR3: CASSYIPDSVDEQYF. The CDR3 nucleotides read TGTGCCAGCAGTTATATACCGGACAGCGTCGACGAGCAGTACTTC.

The chain couples TRBV12-5 to TRBJ1-2; 7 nucleotides line up with TRBD1. Looked up from germline, CDR1 is LGHNT and CDR2 is FRNRAP. V lost 8 bases and J lost 7; bases outside the gene matches: 13. The CDR3 sequence is 14 residues long. CDR3: CASSVEGGAGGYTF. CDR3 sequence (DNA): TGTGCTAGTTCGGTCGAAGGGGGCGCTGGTGGCTACACCTTC.

The chain has TRBV6-1 and TRBJ2-7; no clear D gene. Germline V gene lookup returns CDR1 MNHNS and CDR2 SASEGT. The ends were cut back, 6 bases at V and 3 bases at J, with 18 bases in the middle. This CDR3 is 15 amino acids long. The CDR3 bases are TGTGCCAGCAGACCTTTGGCAGTTTCCATCTACGAGCAGTACTTC. Translating gives CASRPLAVSIYEQYF.

V is TRBV7-3 and J is TRBJ2-2, with TRBD2 matching 9 bases. After removal of 3 bases from V and 2 bases from J, the junction contained 7 bases not matched to a gene. Germline values: CDR1 SGHTA, CDR2 FQGTGA. The CDR3 has 17 residues. CDR3 nucleotides: TGTGCCAGCAGCTTGGATGGCGGGAGGGGTAACACCGGGGAGCTGTTTTTT. Translation gives CASSLDGGRGNTGELFF.

J is TRBJ2-7 and V is TRBV10-2; no clear D. The CDR3 loop spans 13 amino acids. With 4 bases removed from V and 2 bases from J, the gap between germline ends came to 9 bases. Looked up from germline, CDR1 is WSHSY and CDR2 is SAAADI. The CDR3 nucleotides read TGCGCCAGCAGTGGCGGCAGAACCTACGAGCAGTACTTC. It encodes CASSGGRTYEQYF.

The V gene is TRBV6-1, the J gene TRBJ1-5; 9 nucleotides agree with TRBD1. J gave up 0 bases and V 10 bases, and 7 bases lay outside the gene matches. This CDR3 comprises 15 residues. Germline V gene lookup returns CDR1 MNHNS and CDR2 SASEGT. In DNA form, the CDR3 reads TGTGCCACCTGGACAGGGGTCAATAGCAATCAGCCCCAGCATTTT. This encodes CATWTGVNSNQPQHF.

The V call is TRBV5-1, the J call TRBJ1-2; 7 nucleotides agree with TRBD1. Germline CDR1 SGHRS, CDR2 YFSETQ. The CDR3 has 14 residues. Trimming removed 4 bases from V and 6 bases from J; junction bases left unmatched: 9. This CDR3 is CASSLDRAQDGYTF. In DNA, the CDR3 is TGCGCCAGCAGCCTCGACAGGGCGCAGGATGGCTACACCTTC.

J is TRBJ2-7 and V is TRBV5-1; 10 bases fit TRBD2. The CDR3 covers 17 residues. In germline, CDR1 is SGHRS, CDR2 YFSETQ. The V gene end was trimmed by 0 bases and the J gene end by 5 bases; junction bases not matched to a gene: 11. This CDR3 reads CASSLAPRAGGNHEQYF. The CDR3 bases are TGCGCCAGCAGCTTGGCCCCTCGAGCGGGAGGGAACCACGAGCAGTACTTC.

This chain uses TRBV27 with TRBJ2-7; weak D call: TRBD1 (5 bases). The CDR3 runs to 13 residues. Germline CDR1 MNHEY, CDR2 SMNVEV (reference sequence). The ends were cut back, 3 bases at V and 3 bases at J, with 9 bases in the middle. The CDR3 DNA is TGTGCCAGCAGTTTTGGGGCTAACTACGAGCAGTACTTC. This gives the protein CASSFGANYEQYF.